This T cell receptor (beta chain) was profiled in a study of patients and donors after allogeneic stem cell transplantation. TCRdb passed the RT-PCR reads through MiXCR, listing each CDR3 protein once. The table shows hundreds of thousands of distinct CDR3 sequences, with 16% occurring only once. The CDR3 sequence is 13 residues long. CDR1 LNHDA and CDR2 SQIVND come from the germline V gene (reference sequence). V shed 8 bases and J 0 bases; nucleotides not matched to a gene: 1. V gene TRBV19 combines with J gene TRBJ2-7, with TRBD2 matching 10 bases. The sample was blood, either unsorted or a sorted T cell fraction (not recorded which). This clonotype originated in a human donor who was either an allogeneic HSCT recipient or a stem cell or donor lymphocyte infusion donor (not recorded which). It is not recorded whose cells these are; they may come from a transplant donor. CDR3 amino acids: CASGTSDSYEQYF. The CDR3 DNA follows: TGTGCCAGTGGGACTAGCGACTCCTACGAGCAGTACTTC.